This TCR beta chain was documented in a study of T-cell memory formation after mild COVID-19 (dated by TCRdb to the early 2020s). In the study overall: TCR sequence clusters from the two donors were found to be largely donor specific. T-cell clones expanding and contracting after mild COVID-19 in two donors were tracked by longitudinal TCRalpha and TCRbeta repertoire sequencing. Two young, previously healthy adult volunteers made up the cohort, one male and one female. Paper-wide results and their limitations: Clones contracting from day 15 to 85 had balanced CD4/CD8 phenotypes, while a second wave expanding from day 15 to 37 was biased towards CD4+. Only two mild cases were covered in the study, and larger cohorts including severe cases with pre-infection samples were considered necessary. SARS-CoV-2 specificity was not confirmed for the second-wave clones peaking on day 37. Contracting CD4+ clones were found mainly in CM and EM memory subsets, while CD8+ clones were enriched in EMRA. Some responding clones were detected in pre-infection memory, suggesting pre-existing cross-reactive memory T cells joined the SARS-CoV-2 response.

Sequencer: Illumina NovaSeq 6000. cDNA libraries for TCRalpha and TCRbeta were prepared by 5'RACE using constant-segment primers, with sample barcodes and unique molecular identifiers added. Trizol reagent was used to extract RNA from every sample. Library amplification was performed in two PCR steps, and a second sample barcode and Illumina TruSeq adapters were introduced in the second step. Libraries were sequenced on an Illumina NovaSeq with 2 x 150 bp paired-end reads. The original methods were these. The reads were demultiplexed and collapsed into UMI-guided consensus sequences using migec v1.2.7. Using mixcr v2.1.11, the UMI consensuses were aligned to TRA and TRB V and J templates and assembled into clonotypes. A clonotype was counted as expanded or contracted only if both edgeR and NoisET called the change significant, with noise models trained on biological replicates. edgeR calls used a false discovery rate-adjusted p below 0.01 and a log2 fold-change threshold of 1. As an exploratory analysis of dynamics, max-normalized trajectories of the 1000 most abundant clonotypes were examined by PCA with hierarchical clustering. The CD4 or CD8 phenotype of responding clones was assigned using the separately sequenced CD4+ and CD8+ repertoires. TCRdb trimmed public reads at Q25 via fastp, called clones via MiXCR and kept in-frame beta chains. CDR3 protein duplicates are merged, each entry listing the most common genes and DNA. These V and J calls originate from TCRdb's pipeline instead of the authors' own analysis. The sample table contains approximately 340,000 distinct CDR3 sequences; only one count was recorded for 10% to 15% of them. The top ten constitute about a fifth of the sample.

PBMCs were isolated by Ficoll-Paque density gradient centrifugation. Of note for this clonotype: Which antigen it targets is not known. Base-call qualities are not available, and no considerably larger clone is one nucleotide away.

From its cysteine to its phenylalanine, the CDR3 spans 14 amino acids. Kept here is only the CDR3 DNA, which spans 42 bases and is read in frame from base 1. V sheds 0 bases and J sheds 4 bases, leaving 9 bases between their ends. As encoded in the germline V gene, CDR1 is MGHRA while CDR2 is YSYEKL. The chain employs TRBV4-1 and TRBJ1-2; possibly the D gene is TRBD1, per 5 matching bases. Sequencing was performed on PBMCs or a T cell subset sorted from them (not recorded which). The TCR originated in a man aged 18 to 35 who had mild COVID-19 (a few samples of this study predate the infection). The sample titles of this study are shuffled in the database, so cell type and time point are left out; the donor was told from shared clones. The sequenced DNA: TGCGCCAGCAGCCAAGACCTCAGGGCCTATGGCTACACCTTC. Translation gives CASSQDLRAYGYTF.